This T cell receptor (beta chain) comes out of a study of blood T cell repertoires in COVID-19. V trimming: 4 bases; J trimming: 6 bases; junction bases outside the gene matches: 6. The CDR3 extends over 15 amino acids. The germline V gene has CDR1 SNHLY and CDR2 FYNNEI. Data came from immunoSEQ multiplex PCR; TCRdb stores just in-frame clones and leaves some out. The sample includes 200,000 to 250,000 clones, approximately 83% of them seen just once. The sequence derives from a woman in her twenties or thirties who had recovered from COVID-19. The rearrangement links TRBV2 to TRBJ1-5; 10 nucleotides agree with TRBD1. Specimen: peripheral blood. The CDR3 region has the DNA TGTGCCAGCAGTGGACAGGGGGCGCGCAGTCAGCCCCAGCATTTT. This gives the protein CASSGQGARSQPQHF.